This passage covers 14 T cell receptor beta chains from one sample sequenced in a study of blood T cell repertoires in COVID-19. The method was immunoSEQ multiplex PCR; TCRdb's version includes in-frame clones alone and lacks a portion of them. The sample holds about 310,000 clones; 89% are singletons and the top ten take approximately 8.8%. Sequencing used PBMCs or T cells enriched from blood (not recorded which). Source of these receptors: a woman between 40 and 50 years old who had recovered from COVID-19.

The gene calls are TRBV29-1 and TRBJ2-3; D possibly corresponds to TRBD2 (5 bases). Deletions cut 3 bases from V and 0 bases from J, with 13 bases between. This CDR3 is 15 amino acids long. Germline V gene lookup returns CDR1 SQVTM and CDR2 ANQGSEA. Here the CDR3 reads CSVDAAALSTDTQYF. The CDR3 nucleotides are TGCAGCGTTGACGCAGCGGCCCTTAGCACAGATACGCAGTATTTT.

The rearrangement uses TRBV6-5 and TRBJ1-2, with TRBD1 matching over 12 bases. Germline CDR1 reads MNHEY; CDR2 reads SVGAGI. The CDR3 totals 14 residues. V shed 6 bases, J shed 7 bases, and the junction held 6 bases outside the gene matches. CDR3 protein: CASSAGTGGFGYTF. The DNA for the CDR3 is TGTGCCAGCAGCGCCGGGACAGGGGGCTTTGGCTACACCTTC.

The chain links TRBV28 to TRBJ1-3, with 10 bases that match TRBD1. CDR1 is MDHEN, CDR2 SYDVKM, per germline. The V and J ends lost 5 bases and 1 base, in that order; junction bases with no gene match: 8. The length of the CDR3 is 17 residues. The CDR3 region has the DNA TGTGCCAGCAGTCGGGACAGGGGCTCCTATTCTGGAAACACCATATATTTT. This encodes CASSRDRGSYSGNTIYF.

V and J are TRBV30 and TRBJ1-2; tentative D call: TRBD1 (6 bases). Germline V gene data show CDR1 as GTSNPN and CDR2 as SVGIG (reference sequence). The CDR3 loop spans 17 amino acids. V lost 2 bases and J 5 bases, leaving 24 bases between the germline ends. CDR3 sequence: CAWSKGGALLAFYGYTF. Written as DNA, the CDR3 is TGTGCCTGGAGTAAGGGGGGGGCGCTCCTCGCTTTTTATGGCTACACCTTC.

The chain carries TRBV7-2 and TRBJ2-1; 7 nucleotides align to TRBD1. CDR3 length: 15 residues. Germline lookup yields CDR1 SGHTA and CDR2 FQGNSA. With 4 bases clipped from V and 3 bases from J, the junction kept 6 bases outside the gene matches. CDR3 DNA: TGTGCCAGCAGCTCTGGGACAGACATCTACAATGAGCAGTTCTTC. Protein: CASSSGTDIYNEQFF.

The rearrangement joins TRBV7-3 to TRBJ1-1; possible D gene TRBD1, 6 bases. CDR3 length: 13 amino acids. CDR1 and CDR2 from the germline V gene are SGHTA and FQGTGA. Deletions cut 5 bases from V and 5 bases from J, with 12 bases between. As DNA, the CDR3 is TGTGCCAGCAGCGCACAGGGAGGGACTGAAGCTTTCTTT. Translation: CASSAQGGTEAFF.

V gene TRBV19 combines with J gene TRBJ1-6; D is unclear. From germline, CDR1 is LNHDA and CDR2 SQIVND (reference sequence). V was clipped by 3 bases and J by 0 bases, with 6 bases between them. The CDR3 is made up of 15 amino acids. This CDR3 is CASSIGSSYNSPLHF. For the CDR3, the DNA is TGTGCCAGTAGTATCGGGAGCTCCTATAATTCACCCCTCCACTTT.

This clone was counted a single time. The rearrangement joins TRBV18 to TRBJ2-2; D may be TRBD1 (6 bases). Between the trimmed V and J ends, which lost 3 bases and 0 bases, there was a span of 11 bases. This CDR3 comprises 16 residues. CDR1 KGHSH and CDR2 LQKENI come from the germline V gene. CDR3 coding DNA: TGTGCCAGCTCACCTTCTGGGGGCCCGAACACCGGGGAGCTGTTTTTT. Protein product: CASSPSGGPNTGELFF.

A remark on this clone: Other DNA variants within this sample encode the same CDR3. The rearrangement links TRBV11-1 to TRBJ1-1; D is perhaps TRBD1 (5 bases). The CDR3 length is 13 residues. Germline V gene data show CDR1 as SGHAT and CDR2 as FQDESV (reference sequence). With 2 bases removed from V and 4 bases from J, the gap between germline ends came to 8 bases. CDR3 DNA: TGTGCCAGCAGCTTATCCAGGGTCACTGAAGCTTTCTTT. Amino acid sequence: CASSLSRVTEAFF.

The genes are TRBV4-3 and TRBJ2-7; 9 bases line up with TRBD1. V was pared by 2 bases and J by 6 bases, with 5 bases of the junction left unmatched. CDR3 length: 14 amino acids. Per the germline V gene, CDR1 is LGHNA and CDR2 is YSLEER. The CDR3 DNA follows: TGCGCCAGCAGCCAAAAGCAGACAGGGGGCGAGCAGTACTTC. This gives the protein CASSQKQTGGEQYF.

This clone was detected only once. CDR3 sequence: CASSPRTSDLQETQYF. The CDR3 DNA sequence: TGTGCCAGCAGCCCTCGGACTAGCGACCTTCAAGAGACCCAGTACTTC. The chain joins TRBV13 to TRBJ2-5, with TRBD2 identical over 9 bases. This CDR3 has 16 amino acids. V was clipped by 5 bases and J by 2 bases; unmatched bases: 9. Germline loops: CDR1 PRHDT, CDR2 FYEKMQ (reference sequence).

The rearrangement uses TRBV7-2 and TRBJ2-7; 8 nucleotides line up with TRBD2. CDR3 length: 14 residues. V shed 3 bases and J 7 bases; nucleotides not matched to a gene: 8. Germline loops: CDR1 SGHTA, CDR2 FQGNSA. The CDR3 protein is CASSLSGGAGEQYF. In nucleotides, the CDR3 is TGTGCCAGCAGCTTGAGCGGGGGTGCGGGGGAGCAGTACTTC.

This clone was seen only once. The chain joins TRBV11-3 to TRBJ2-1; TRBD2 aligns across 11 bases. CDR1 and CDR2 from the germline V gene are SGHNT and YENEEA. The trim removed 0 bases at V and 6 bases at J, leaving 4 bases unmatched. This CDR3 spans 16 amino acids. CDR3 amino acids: CASSLDPLAGGNEQFF. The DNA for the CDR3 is TGTGCCAGCAGCTTAGATCCCCTAGCGGGGGGCAATGAGCAGTTCTTC.

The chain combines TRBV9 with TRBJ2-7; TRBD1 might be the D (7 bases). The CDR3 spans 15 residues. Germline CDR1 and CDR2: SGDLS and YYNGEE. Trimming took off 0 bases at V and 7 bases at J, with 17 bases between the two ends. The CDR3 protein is CASSVAPWRGLEQYF. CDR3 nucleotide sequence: TGTGCCAGCAGCGTAGCCCCCTGGAGGGGGCTTGAGCAGTACTTC. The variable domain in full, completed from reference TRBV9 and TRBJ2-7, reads DSGVTQTPKHLITATGQRVTLRCSPRSGDLSVYWYQQSLDQGLQFLIQYYNGEERAKGNILERFSAQQFPDLHSELNLSSLELGDSALYFCASSVAPWRGLEQYFGPGTRLTVT.